The 21 T cell receptor beta chains below come from one sample, sequenced in a study of technical replicates of blood from a few donors. Sequencing used immunoSEQ multiplex PCR; TCRdb keeps in-frame clones, though not all of them. The sample shows 70,000 to 80,000 clones, approximately 97% of them seen only once. Specimen: T cells isolated from PBMCs. The receptor set was obtained from a human donor in good health.

The V call is TRBV7-9, the J call TRBJ1-2; TRBD1 matches 7 bases. CDR3 length equals 17 residues. The germline V gene has CDR1 SEHNR and CDR2 FQNEAQ (reference sequence). After removal of 3 bases from V and 6 bases from J, the junction contained 16 bases not matched to a gene. CDR3 protein: CASSFAVLGQDRNGYTF. CDR3 nucleotide sequence: TGTGCCAGCAGCTTCGCGGTTCTAGGACAGGATCGGAATGGCTACACCTTC.

The J gene is TRBJ2-1, the V gene TRBV18; TRBD2 aligns across 11 bases. V was clipped by 0 bases and J by 3 bases; unmatched bases: 1. Germline CDR1 and CDR2: KGHSH and LQKENI. This CDR3 has 16 residues. CDR3 sequence: CASSPPGTSGYNEQFF. As DNA, the CDR3 is TGTGCCAGCTCACCACCCGGGACTAGCGGCTACAATGAGCAGTTCTTC.

This chain uses TRBV5-1 with TRBJ1-3; D is unclear. The CDR3 is 17 residues long. Germline V gene data show CDR1 as SGHRS and CDR2 as YFSETQ. Trimming cost V 3 bases and J 3 bases, with 19 bases left between them. In nucleotides, the CDR3 is TGCGCCAGCAGCTACACGATAGGGAGTTCAGGTGGAAACACCATATATTTT. It is translated as CASSYTIGSSGGNTIYF.

The rearrangement joins TRBV5-6 to TRBJ2-1, with D hard to call. Trimming took off 1 base at V and 3 bases at J, with 5 bases between the two ends. The CDR3 is made up of 13 amino acids. Germline CDR1 is SGHDT and CDR2 is YYEEEE. For the CDR3, the DNA is TGTGCCAGCAGCTTGAACAGCTACAATGAGCAGTTCTTC. It encodes CASSLNSYNEQFF.

The chain is built from TRBV18 and TRBJ1-6; D gene unclear. Deletions cut 5 bases from V and 8 bases from J, with 13 bases between. Germline CDR1 and CDR2: KGHSH and LQKENI. The CDR3 covers 14 residues. DNA of the CDR3: TGTGCCAGCTCAATAGAGGGCGTTTATTCACCCCTCCACTTT. Amino acids: CASSIEGVYSPLHF.

This clone was picked up one time. The CDR3 is CATQKINNQPQHF. In nucleotides, the CDR3 is TGTGCCACTCAGAAGATTAACAATCAGCCCCAGCATTTT. V gene TRBV19 combines with J gene TRBJ1-5, with no clear D. Germline V CDR1 and CDR2: LNHDA, SQIVND (reference sequence). The length of the CDR3 is 13 residues. V was trimmed by 10 bases and J by 3 bases, leaving 13 bases between them.

The chain combines TRBV28 with TRBJ2-3; 9 nucleotides match TRBD2. The V and J ends lost 3 bases and 1 base, in that order; junction bases with no gene match: 2. The CDR3 is 15 amino acids. Germline V CDR1 and CDR2: MDHEN, SYDVKM. The CDR3 loop is CASSLGGGGTDTQYF. CDR3 DNA sequence: TGTGCCAGCAGTTTGGGCGGGGGGGGCACAGATACGCAGTATTTT.

The sample holds one count of this clone. The rearrangement links TRBV27 to TRBJ2-3, with 7 bases identical to TRBD1. Per germline, CDR1 MNHEY and CDR2 SMNVEV (reference sequence). This CDR3 has 13 amino acids. The ends lost 2 bases at V and 4 bases at J; junction bases unmatched: 0. The chain's CDR3 is CASSLTGADTQYF. DNA for the CDR3: TGTGCCAGCAGTTTAACAGGGGCAGATACGCAGTATTTT.

The rearrangement links TRBV4-1 to TRBJ2-6; perhaps TRBD1 as D (6 bases). Germline lookup yields CDR1 MGHRA and CDR2 YSYEKL. The CDR3 is made up of 20 amino acids. V lost 4 bases and J lost 2, with 24 bases in between. CDR3 region: CASSRTPIQGPLPGANVLTF. CDR3 sequence (DNA): TGCGCCAGCAGCCGCACTCCAATACAGGGTCCTCTACCTGGGGCCAACGTCCTGACTTTC.

The genes are TRBV28 and TRBJ1-4; D not certain. Germline CDR1 reads MDHEN; CDR2 reads SYDVKM. V lost 5 bases and J 0 bases, leaving 10 bases between the germline ends. The CDR3 runs to 15 residues. CDR3 residues: CASSDYLATNEKLFF. Here the CDR3 DNA reads TGTGCCAGCAGTGACTACCTGGCAACTAATGAAAAACTGTTTTTT.

The chain recombines TRBV7-9 with TRBJ2-3; 9 bases are shared with TRBD1. With V trimmed by 2 bases and J by 4 bases, 4 bases remained unmatched. CDR3 length: 15 amino acids. Germline V CDR1 and CDR2: SEHNR, FQNEAQ (reference sequence). CDR3 in amino acids: CASSLLGQGPDTQYF. For the CDR3, the DNA is TGTGCCAGCAGCTTACTCGGACAGGGGCCAGATACGCAGTATTTT.

This chain uses TRBV5-1 with TRBJ2-1, with no clear D. The V gene lost 0 bases and the J gene lost 6 bases, with 10 bases spanning the gap. Germline V lookup: CDR1 SGHRS, CDR2 YFSETQ. The CDR3 runs to 14 residues. This CDR3 reads CASSLGTPANEQFF. In DNA form, the CDR3 reads TGCGCCAGCAGCTTGGGAACTCCTGCCAATGAGCAGTTCTTC.

CDR3 in DNA: TGTGCCAGCAGCCCGGGACAGAATATCTATGGCTACACCTTC. The encoded protein is CASSPGQNIYGYTF. The chain carries TRBV5-4 and TRBJ1-2; 7 bases are shared with TRBD1. The CDR3 totals 14 residues. After removal of 4 bases from V and 4 bases from J, the junction contained 7 bases not matched to a gene. The germline V gene encodes CDR1 SGHNT and CDR2 YYREEE (reference sequence).

This chain joins TRBV4-2 and TRBJ1-2; 8 bases fit TRBD1. The length of the CDR3 is 14 residues. Germline V gives CDR1 LGHNA, CDR2 YNFKEQ. V dropped 2 bases and J dropped 6; count of bases not matched to a gene: 5. CDR3 loop: CASSQPDREDGYTF. As DNA, the CDR3 is TGTGCCAGCAGCCAACCGGACAGGGAGGATGGCTACACCTTC.

The chain has TRBV4-1 and TRBJ2-1; 8 nucleotides agree with TRBD1. With 6 bases clipped from V and 6 bases from J, the junction kept 7 bases outside the gene matches. There are 14 residues in the CDR3. Germline loops: CDR1 MGHRA, CDR2 YSYEKL. In nucleotides, the CDR3 is TGCGCCAGCAGGAAAGGACAGGGAGTCAATGAGCAGTTCTTC. This codes for CASRKGQGVNEQFF.

The chain couples TRBV28 to TRBJ1-4, with D perhaps matching TRBD1 (6 bases). Germline-derived CDR1 and CDR2 are MDHEN and SYDVKM. The CDR3 sequence is 12 residues long. V was clipped by 3 bases and J by 10 bases, with 9 bases between them. The CDR3 DNA reads as TGTGCCAGCAGTTTTTGGGGGCTAAAACTGTTTTTT. Protein: CASSFWGLKLFF.

The chain employs TRBV9 and TRBJ2-2, with no clear D. CDR1 and CDR2 from the germline V gene are SGDLS and YYNGEE. Trimming cost V 4 bases and J 7 bases, with 8 bases left between them. There are 12 residues in the CDR3. The CDR3 spells CASSRFGGELFF. The CDR3 DNA reads TGTGCCAGCAGCCGGTTCGGCGGGGAGCTGTTTTTT.

This clone appeared a single time. The J gene is TRBJ2-3, the V gene TRBV9; D unresolved. This CDR3 has 14 residues. Germline V gives CDR1 SGDLS, CDR2 YYNGEE. Deletions cut 4 bases from V and 5 bases from J, with 14 bases between. CDR3 DNA sequence: TGTGCCAGCAGCCTCGGAGTGGGTTTAGATACGCAGTATTTT. It yields the protein CASSLGVGLDTQYF. The full variable domain, rest sourced from reference TRBV9 and TRBJ2-3, is DSGVTQTPKHLITATGQRVTLRCSPRSGDLSVYWYQQSLDQGLQFLIQYYNGEERAKGNILERFSAQQFPDLHSELNLSSLELGDSALYFCASSLGVGLDTQYFGPGTRLTVL.

The V call is TRBV27, the J call TRBJ2-6, with TRBD2 identical over 9 bases. After removal of 2 bases from V and 4 bases from J, the junction contained 12 bases not matched to a gene. Germline loops: CDR1 MNHEY, CDR2 SMNVEV (reference sequence). The length of the CDR3 is 19 residues. The CDR3 DNA is TGTGCCAGCAGTTTAATACAGTCGCGGGAGGGCCTGGGGGCCAACGTCCTGACTTTC. Translating gives CASSLIQSREGLGANVLTF.

V and J are TRBV7-8 and TRBJ2-1, with 13 bases matching TRBD2. V lost 7 bases, J lost 5 bases, and 11 bases stayed unmatched. Germline CDR1 and CDR2: SGHVS and FQNEAQ. This CDR3 region has 17 residues. The CDR3 here is CASTASGLAGYDNEQFF. For the CDR3, the DNA is TGTGCCAGCACCGCTTCGGGACTAGCGGGATATGACAATGAGCAGTTCTTC.

The genes are TRBV7-9 and TRBJ2-1; D is possibly TRBD1 (6 bases). Per germline, CDR1 SEHNR and CDR2 FQNEAQ (reference sequence). The CDR3 covers 13 residues. Trimming took 4 bases from V and 5 from J, leaving 9 bases between them. The CDR3 reads CASSYRDDNEQFF. The CDR3 DNA follows: TGTGCCAGCAGCTACAGGGATGACAATGAGCAGTTCTTC.